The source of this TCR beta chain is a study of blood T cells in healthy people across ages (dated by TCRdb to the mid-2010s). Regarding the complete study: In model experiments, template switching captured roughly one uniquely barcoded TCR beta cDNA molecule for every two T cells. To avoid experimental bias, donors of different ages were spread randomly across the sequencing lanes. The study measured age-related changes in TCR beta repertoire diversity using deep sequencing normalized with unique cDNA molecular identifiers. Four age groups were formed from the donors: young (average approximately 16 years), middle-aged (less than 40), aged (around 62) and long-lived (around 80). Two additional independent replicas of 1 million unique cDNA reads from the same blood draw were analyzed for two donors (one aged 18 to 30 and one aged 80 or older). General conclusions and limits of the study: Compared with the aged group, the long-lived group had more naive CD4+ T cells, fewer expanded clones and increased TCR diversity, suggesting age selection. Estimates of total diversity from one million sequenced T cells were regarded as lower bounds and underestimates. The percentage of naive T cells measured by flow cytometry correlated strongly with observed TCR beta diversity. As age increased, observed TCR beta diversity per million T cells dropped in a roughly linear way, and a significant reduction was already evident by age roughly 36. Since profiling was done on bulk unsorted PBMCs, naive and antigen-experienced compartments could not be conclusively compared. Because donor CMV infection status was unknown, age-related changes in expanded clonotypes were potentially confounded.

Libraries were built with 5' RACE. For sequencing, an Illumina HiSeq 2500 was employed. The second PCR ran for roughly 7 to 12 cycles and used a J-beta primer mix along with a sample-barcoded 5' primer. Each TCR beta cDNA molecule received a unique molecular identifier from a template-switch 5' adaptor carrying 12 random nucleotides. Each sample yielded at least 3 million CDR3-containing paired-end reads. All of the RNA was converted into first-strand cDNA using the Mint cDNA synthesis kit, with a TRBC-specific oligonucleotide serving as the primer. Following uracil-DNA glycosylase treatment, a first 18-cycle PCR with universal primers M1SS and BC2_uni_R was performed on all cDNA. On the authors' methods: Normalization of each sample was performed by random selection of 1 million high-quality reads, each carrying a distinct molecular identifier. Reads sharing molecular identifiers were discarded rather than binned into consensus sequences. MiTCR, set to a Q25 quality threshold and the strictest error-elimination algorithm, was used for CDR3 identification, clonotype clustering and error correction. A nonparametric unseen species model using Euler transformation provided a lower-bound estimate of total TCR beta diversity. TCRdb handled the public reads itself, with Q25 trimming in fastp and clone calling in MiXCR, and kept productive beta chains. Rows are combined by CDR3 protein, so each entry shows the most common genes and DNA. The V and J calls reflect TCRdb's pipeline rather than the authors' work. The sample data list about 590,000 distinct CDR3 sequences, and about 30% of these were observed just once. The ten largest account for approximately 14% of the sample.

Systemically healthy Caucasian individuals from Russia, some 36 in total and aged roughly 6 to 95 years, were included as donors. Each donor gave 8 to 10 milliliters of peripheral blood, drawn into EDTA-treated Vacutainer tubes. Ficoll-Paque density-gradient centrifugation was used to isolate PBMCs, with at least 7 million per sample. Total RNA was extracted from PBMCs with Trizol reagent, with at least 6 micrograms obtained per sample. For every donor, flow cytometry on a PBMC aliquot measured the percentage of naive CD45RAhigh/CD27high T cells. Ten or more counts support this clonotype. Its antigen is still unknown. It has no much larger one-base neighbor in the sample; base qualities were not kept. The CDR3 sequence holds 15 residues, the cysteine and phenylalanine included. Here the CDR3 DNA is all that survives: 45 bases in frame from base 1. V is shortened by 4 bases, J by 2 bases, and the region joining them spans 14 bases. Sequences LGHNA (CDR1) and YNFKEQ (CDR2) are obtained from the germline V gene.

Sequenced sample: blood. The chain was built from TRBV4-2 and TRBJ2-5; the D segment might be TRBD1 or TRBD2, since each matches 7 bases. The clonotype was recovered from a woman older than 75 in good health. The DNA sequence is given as TGTGCCAGCAGCCTACTCCAGGGGGGGCAAGAGACCCAGTACTTC. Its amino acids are CASSLLQGGQETQYF.